The 25 T cell receptor beta chains in this list originate from one sample, sequenced in a study of beta chain features in type 1 diabetes. Investigators reverse transcribed all isolated RNA, so they sequenced expressed TCRB transcripts. Measured with immunoSEQ multiplex PCR; TCRdb has only the in-frame clones, and not every one. The data hold around 190,000 clones, with more than 10% observed a single time. The sequenced material came from central memory CD4+ T cells from blood. Receptors were obtained from a woman aged 18-29 years in good health.

This chain connects TRBV4-3 to TRBJ1-2; unclear D gene. The CDR3 runs 12 residues. Per germline, CDR1 LGHNA and CDR2 YSLEER. The ends were cut back, 1 base at V and 4 bases at J, with 4 bases in the middle. The CDR3 nucleotides read TGCGCCAGCAGCCAAGGGGCCTATGGCTACACCTTC. As protein: CASSQGAYGYTF.

This sequence joins TRBV9 and TRBJ2-3; 7 nucleotides line up with TRBD2. V shed 3 bases, J shed 0 bases, and the junction held 4 bases outside the gene matches. The length of the CDR3 is 15 residues. Germline V lookup: CDR1 SGDLS, CDR2 YYNGEE. CDR3: CASSASGPSTDTQYF. The CDR3 DNA sequence: TGTGCCAGCAGCGCTAGCGGCCCCAGCACAGATACGCAGTATTTT.

This clone was seen a few times. V gene TRBV6-5 combines with J gene TRBJ1-1; 8 nucleotides line up with TRBD1. Trimming cost V 2 bases and J 5 bases; bases outside gene matches: 10. Germline V CDR1 and CDR2: MNHEY, SVGAGI. CDR3 length equals 16 residues. As DNA, the CDR3 is TGTGCCAGCAGTTACGGGCAGGGGGCGCGAAGAACTGAAGCTTTCTTT. It is translated as CASSYGQGARRTEAFF.

CDR3 DNA sequence: TGTGCCAGCAGTCCGGGTGGCTTAACAATGATGAACACTGAAGCTTTCTTT. The encoded protein is CASSPGGLTMMNTEAFF. The chain joins TRBV28 to TRBJ1-1; no clear D gene. V lost 5 bases to trimming and J lost 0 bases, with 19 bases between them. This CDR3 region has 17 residues. Germline V gene data show CDR1 as MDHEN and CDR2 as SYDVKM.

This chain uses TRBV5-6 with TRBJ1-1, with D perhaps TRBD1 (6 bases). V was trimmed by 0 bases and J by 9 bases, leaving 15 bases between them. The CDR3 covers 14 residues. Germline V gene sequence: CDR1 SGHDT, CDR2 YYEEEE. The CDR3 DNA reads TGTGCCAGCAGCTTGGGGCCCATTGACAGGCAAGCTTTCTTT. This sequence encodes CASSLGPIDRQAFF.

This clone was counted between two and nine times. This sequence joins TRBV6-5 and TRBJ1-1; D is perhaps TRBD1 (6 bases). CDR3 size: 15 residues. Germline values: CDR1 MNHEY, CDR2 SVGAGI. The V gene lost 6 bases and the J gene lost 0 bases, with 14 bases spanning the gap. CDR3 nucleotide sequence: TGTGCCAGCAGAATGGGGGGGACAATGAACACTGAAGCTTTCTTT. Its translation is CASRMGGTMNTEAFF.

In this sample, this clone turned up a few times. The chain has TRBV5-1 and TRBJ2-2, with D uncertain. This CDR3 has 14 residues. The V and J ends lost 7 bases and 0 bases respectively, with 10 bases between them. CDR1 and CDR2 from the germline V gene are SGHRS and YFSETQ. The CDR3 DNA is TGCGCCAGCCGGAACAGCCCGAACACCGGGGAGCTGTTTTTT. Translation: CASRNSPNTGELFF. Based on the CDR3 plus reference TRBV5-1 and TRBJ2-2, the full variable domain is KAGVTQTPRYLIKTRGQQVTLSCSPISGHRSVSWYQQTPGQGLQFLFEYFSETQRNKGNFPGRFSGRQFSNSRSEMNVSTLELGDSALYLCASRNSPNTGELFFGEGSRLTVL.

The chain couples TRBV10-3 to TRBJ2-1; D is uncertain. The CDR3 consists of 13 residues. CDR1 is ENHRY, CDR2 SYGVKD, per germline. With 6 bases removed from V and 8 bases from J, the gap between germline ends came to 14 bases. The CDR3 coding sequence is TGTGCCATCAGACAAGTCCAAATCGATGAGCAGTTCTTC. Translation: CAIRQVQIDEQFF.

This clone was counted a few times. V gene TRBV6-4 combines with J gene TRBJ2-4; 7 bases agree with TRBD2. CDR1 MRHNA and CDR2 SNTAGT come from the germline V gene. This CDR3 has 13 residues. V was clipped by 6 bases and J by 6 bases; unmatched bases: 5. The CDR3 reads CASSFREGNIQYF. In DNA, the CDR3 is TGTGCCAGCAGCTTCAGGGAGGGAAACATTCAGTACTTC.

The rearrangement uses TRBV18 and TRBJ1-5; D perhaps matches TRBD1 (5 bases). The germline V and J ends were trimmed by 4 bases and 5 bases, with 9 bases remaining between them. CDR1 and CDR2 (germline): KGHSH, LQKENI. The CDR3 sequence is 13 residues long. In DNA, the CDR3 is TGTGCCAGCTCACAGGACACTTATCAGCCCCAGCATTTT. Translation gives CASSQDTYQPQHF.

This clone was observed a few times. The sample contains more than one DNA sequence encoding this CDR3. The rearrangement joins TRBV7-2 to TRBJ1-1; no clear D gene. Trimming removed 4 bases at V and 2 bases at J, with 8 bases between. CDR3 length equals 13 residues. Per the germline V gene, CDR1 is SGHTA and CDR2 is FQGNSA. CDR3: CASSSGLNTEAFF. CDR3 DNA sequence: TGTGCCAGCAGCTCTGGCCTCAACACTGAAGCTTTCTTT. The full variable domain, completed using reference TRBV7-2 and TRBJ1-1, is GAGVSQSPSNKVTEKGKDVELRCDPISGHTALYWYRQSLGQGLEFLIYFQGNSAPDKSGLPSDRFSAERTGGSVSTLTIQRTQQEDSAVYLCASSSGLNTEAFFGQGTRLTVV.

This clone occurred a few times. One end of the junction varies from germline; a read error may be responsible. This chain connects TRBV20-1 to TRBJ1-2, with D perhaps matching TRBD1 (6 bases). Per germline, CDR1 DFQATT and CDR2 SNEGSKA (reference sequence). The CDR3 contains 11 residues. The CDR3 reads CSAISGDGYTF. CDR3 DNA sequence: TGCAGCGCTATATCAGGGGATGGCTACACCTTC.

By sample share, this clone is medium-sized. This rearrangement joins TRBV7-9 to TRBJ2-7, with D possibly being TRBD2 (5 bases). Germline V gene lookup returns CDR1 SEHNR and CDR2 FQNEAQ (reference sequence). V lost 5 bases, J lost 6 bases, and 23 bases lay in between. CDR3 length equals 16 residues. The CDR3, as DNA: TGTGCCAGCAGCCCGCGGCCGCGGCTAGCAATCGGCGAGCAGTACTTC. Protein: CASSPRPRLAIGEQYF. The whole variable domain, filled in from reference TRBV7-9 and TRBJ2-7, reads DTGVSQNPRHKITKRGQNVTFRCDPISEHNRLYWYRQTLGQGPEFLTYFQNEAQLEKSRLLSDRFSAERPKGSFSTLEIQRTEQGDSAMYLCASSPRPRLAIGEQYFGPGTRLTVT.

This chain joins TRBV14 and TRBJ1-1; no clear D. Germline-derived CDR1 and CDR2 are SGHDN and FVKESK. Trimming took 4 bases from V and 2 from J, leaving 14 bases between them. The CDR3 consists of 15 residues. The CDR3 DNA reads as TGTGCCAGCAGCCCGCTAGAAATTACAAACACTGAAGCTTTCTTT. It codes for CASSPLEITNTEAFF.

This clone was observed a few times. CDR3 DNA: TGTGCCAGCAGTTTACGGGGGAGTGGCAATGAGCAGTTCTTC. Translated: CASSLRGSGNEQFF. The chain is built from TRBV28 and TRBJ2-1, with D tentatively TRBD2 (6 bases). Trimming left V 2 bases short and J 6 bases short, with 11 bases between. CDR1 is MDHEN and CDR2 is SYDVKM in the germline V gene. This CDR3 contains 14 residues.

In its sample, this clone was seen a few times. The rearrangement uses TRBV5-4 and TRBJ2-3; TRBD2 matches at 8 bases. Germline assignment: CDR1 SGHNT and CDR2 YYREEE (reference sequence). The CDR3 has 15 amino acids. With V trimmed by 3 bases and J by 4 bases, 7 bases remained unmatched. In DNA form, the CDR3 reads TGTGCCAGCAGCTCAGCGGGAGTCCTGTCAGATACGCAGTATTTT. This codes for CASSSAGVLSDTQYF.

In its sample, this clone was seen a few times. The V gene is TRBV7-3, the J gene TRBJ2-3; D is uncertain. V gave up 5 bases and J gave up 5 bases, with 11 bases separating them. CDR1 and CDR2 from the germline V gene are SGHTA and FQGTGA. The CDR3 loop spans 13 amino acids. In DNA form, the CDR3 reads TGTGCCAGCAGCCACCTGTCGGGAGATACGCAGTATTTT. The encoded protein is CASSHLSGDTQYF.

The chain links TRBV27 to TRBJ2-7, with 7 bases aligning to TRBD1. The length of the CDR3 is 14 residues. The trim removed 5 bases at V and 8 bases at J, leaving 12 bases unmatched. Germline V CDR1 and CDR2: MNHEY, SMNVEV (reference sequence). The CDR3 sequence is CASSPRGKGVKQYF. The CDR3 DNA follows: TGTGCCAGCAGTCCCAGGGGGAAGGGGGTAAAGCAGTACTTC.

The sample holds a few counts of this clone. The chain joins TRBV30 to TRBJ2-7; a weak D match, TRBD1 (5 bases). Looked up from germline, CDR1 is GTSNPN and CDR2 is SVGIG (reference sequence). CDR3 length: 13 amino acids. Trimming left V 4 bases short and J 4 bases short, with 14 bases between. CDR3 amino acids: CAWNRQGKYEQYF. The CDR3 bases are TGTGCCTGGAATCGGCAGGGAAAATACGAGCAGTACTTC.

In nucleotides, the CDR3 is TGTGCCAGCAGCCAAGATCTAGCGGGAGGGCTACAAGAGACCCAGTACTTC. Translation gives CASSQDLAGGLQETQYF. The chain carries TRBV4-2 and TRBJ2-5; 12 bases map to TRBD2. The germline V gene encodes CDR1 LGHNA and CDR2 YNFKEQ. The CDR3 totals 17 residues. Unmatched junction bases numbered 4, after V lost 0 bases and J lost 2 bases.

This clone was seen a few times. The rearrangement uses TRBV7-2 and TRBJ2-1; the match to TRBD1 covers 7 bases. CDR1 SGHTA and CDR2 FQGNSA come from the germline V gene. This CDR3 is built from 15 residues. Trimming cost V 5 bases and J 0 bases; bases outside gene matches: 4. The CDR3 protein is CASSLDRASYNEQFF. CDR3 nucleotides: TGTGCCAGCAGCCTCGACAGGGCCTCCTACAATGAGCAGTTCTTC.

In this sample, this clone turned up a few times. The V and J genes are TRBV28 and TRBJ2-7, with D unclear. CDR1 MDHEN and CDR2 SYDVKM come from the germline V gene. Trimming cost V 5 bases and J 7 bases, with 21 bases left between them. This CDR3 is built from 15 residues. This CDR3 is CASSPTPKTPGEQYF. For the CDR3, the DNA is TGTGCCAGCAGTCCAACGCCCAAGACACCTGGGGAGCAGTACTTC. Full variable domain (missing parts from reference TRBV28 and TRBJ2-7): DVKVTQSSRYLVKRTGEKVFLECVQDMDHENMFWYRQDPGLGLRLIYFSYDVKMKEKGDIPEGYSVSREKKERFSLILESASTNQTSMYLCASSPTPKTPGEQYFGPGTRLTVT.

This clone was found a few times. The chain is built from TRBV29-1 and TRBJ2-7, with D unresolved. The germline V gene encodes CDR1 SQVTM and CDR2 ANQGSEA. Trimming left V 3 bases short and J 6 bases short, with 15 bases between. The CDR3 runs 13 residues. As DNA, the CDR3 is TGCAGCGTTGATCCGGTCGGGTCTGCCGAGCAGTACTTC. The encoded protein is CSVDPVGSAEQYF.

The chain couples TRBV5-1 to TRBJ2-2; D is possibly TRBD1 (5 bases). This CDR3 is 16 amino acids long. V lost 0 bases and J 4 bases, leaving 13 bases between the germline ends. CDR1 is SGHRS, CDR2 YFSETQ, per germline. The CDR3 sequence: CASSLGQGISTGELFF. CDR3 in DNA: TGCGCCAGCAGCTTGGGGCAGGGTATAAGCACCGGGGAGCTGTTTTTT.

CDR3 coding DNA: TGTGCCAGCAGTCCTACACAGCCCGCCGGGGAGCTGTTTTTT. Translated, it gives CASSPTQPAGELFF. The chain employs TRBV6-6 and TRBJ2-2; D unresolved. The CDR3 extends over 14 amino acids. Trimming took 5 bases from V and 6 from J, leaving 13 bases between them. The germline gives CDR1 MNHNY, CDR2 SVGAGI (reference sequence).